A single sample gave rise to the 10 T cell receptor beta chains below, sequenced in a study of cytomegalovirus exposure and HLA in healthy donors (dated by TCRdb to 2016 to 2017). The method behind the library was the immunoSEQ multiplex PCR assay. The multiplex PCR relied on a mix of 60 forward primers for TCR Vbeta segments and 13 reverse primers for TCR Jbeta segments. Imported from immuneACCESS, the table was reduced by TCRdb to in-frame sequences with V and J called. These copies leave out some clones; in studies compared against another copy, an unresolved V gene accounts for under half, and the cause of the remainder is not known. In all, the sample holds some 150,000 clones, and about 76% of those were seen once. Of the sample, roughly 3.6% falls within the top ten clones. The sequenced material came from PBMCs. All receptors come from a human donor in good health.

V is TRBV5-4 and J is TRBJ1-6, with D maybe TRBD1 (6 bases). The CDR3 is 16 amino acids. Trimming took 5 bases from V and 9 from J, leaving 21 bases between them. The V gene's germline CDR1 is SGHNT and CDR2 YYREEE (reference sequence). This CDR3 is CASSLGPQGQGSPLHF. CDR3 bases: TGTGCCAGCAGTTTAGGACCACAGGGCCAGGGTTCACCCCTCCACTTT.

The V call is TRBV19, the J call TRBJ1-6; a possible D gene is TRBD1 (5 bases). The CDR3 covers 14 residues. Germline CDR1 reads LNHDA; CDR2 reads SQIVND (reference sequence). V was shortened by 3 bases and J by 4 bases, with 7 bases between the two germline ends. CDR3 residues: CASSIGGYNSPLHF. For the CDR3, the DNA is TGTGCCAGTAGTATTGGGGGGTATAATTCACCCCTCCACTTT.

This chain joins TRBV6-5 and TRBJ2-5; D call uncertain. The ends were cut back, 1 base at V and 1 base at J, with 7 bases in the middle. This CDR3 comprises 14 residues. The V gene's germline CDR1 is MNHEY and CDR2 SVGAGI. The CDR3 protein is CASSYYRSQETQYF. The CDR3 DNA reads TGTGCCAGCAGTTACTACAGAAGCCAAGAGACCCAGTACTTC.

The chain employs TRBV7-2 and TRBJ2-3; 8 bases match TRBD2. Trimming at V came to 4 bases and at J to 3 bases, leaving 9 bases not matched to a gene. Germline CDR1 and CDR2: SGHTA and FQGNSA. This CDR3 has 16 residues. CDR3 in DNA: TGTGCCAGCAGCTGGGGAGCGGGACTAGGGACAGATACGCAGTATTTT. It yields the protein CASSWGAGLGTDTQYF.

This chain links TRBV6-5 with TRBJ2-7; D remains ambiguous. This CDR3 is built from 13 residues. V was pared by 6 bases and J by 0 bases, with 9 bases between. Germline loops: CDR1 MNHEY, CDR2 SVGAGI. CDR3 in DNA: TGTGCCAGCAGCCAAACTGGCTCCTACGAGCAGTACTTC. The encoded protein is CASSQTGSYEQYF.

The CDR3 is CASRRGGGMYEQYF. In DNA, the CDR3 is TGTGCCAGCAGGCGGGGCGGGGGGATGTACGAGCAGTACTTC. The J gene is TRBJ2-7, the V gene TRBV7-6; 8 bases fit TRBD2. The germline gives CDR1 SGHVS, CDR2 FNYEAQ. This CDR3 region has 14 residues. Trimming cost V 6 bases and J 4 bases; bases outside gene matches: 8.

The genes are TRBV10-3 and TRBJ2-2; 12 nucleotides agree with TRBD2. Trimming took 3 bases from V and 0 from J; bases not matched to a gene: 11. This CDR3 has 20 amino acids. Germline CDR1 reads ENHRY; CDR2 reads SYGVKD. The CDR3 bases are TGTGCCATCAGTGATGTTCCTACTAGCGGGGGGCCCACGAACACCGGGGAGCTGTTTTTT. This gives the protein CAISDVPTSGGPTNTGELFF.

The rearrangement links TRBV7-8 to TRBJ2-3, with D maybe TRBD2 (6 bases). Trimming removed 1 base from V and 7 bases from J, with 12 bases in between. Germline lookup yields CDR1 SGHVS and CDR2 FQNEAQ. This CDR3 is 14 amino acids long. DNA for the CDR3: TGTGCCAGCAGCTTAGATCAGGGCGGGAATACGCAGTATTTT. Translated: CASSLDQGGNTQYF.

The chain uses TRBV27 and TRBJ1-6; no reliable D call. CDR1 is MNHEY, CDR2 SMNVEV, per germline (reference sequence). This CDR3 contains 15 residues. V was trimmed by 2 bases and J by 10 bases, leaving 15 bases between them. The CDR3 nucleotides read TGTGCCAGCAGTTTAAGTATACGGGGTCGGTCACCCCTCCACTTT. Translating gives CASSLSIRGRSPLHF.

This chain links TRBV7-9 with TRBJ2-7; TRBD2 agrees at 8 bases. V was pared by 4 bases and J by 2 bases, with 10 bases of the junction left unmatched. The CDR3 contains 16 residues. CDR1 and CDR2 from the germline V gene are SEHNR and FQNEAQ (reference sequence). CDR3 nucleotide sequence: TGTGCCAGCAGCTCAGGGATCACTAGCGGAACCTACGAGCAGTACTTC. Its protein is CASSSGITSGTYEQYF.